This TCR beta chain was recovered during a study of regulatory T cells in long-lasting Graves disease. Broader study findings: What was studied was peripheral blood only, and not thyroid tissue. With persistent disease, TRBV28, TRBJ1-2 and TRBJ2-5 were the favored segments. TCR diversity was lower in persistent Graves' patients than in newly diagnosed ones.

Time point defined: newly diagnosed GD, antithyroid drugs for less than 3 months. PBMCs were the source of the RNA used for TCR sequencing. For TCR beta, libraries came from iRepertoire HTBI primers and Arm-PCR of CDR3 regions. TCRdb independently ran MiXCR on the multiplex PCR reads; one entry per CDR3 protein. The sample yields about 460,000 distinct CDR3 sequences, 14% seen once. Notes on this clonotype: Its matching antigen is unknown. It may be a read error: a sequence one base away is much more abundant.

This CDR3 has 13 residues. Looked up from germline, CDR1 is MDHEN and CDR2 is SYDVKM. These sequences were also reported in another study, on T cells in Graves' hyperthyroidism and ophthalmopathy. From that report: Those patients with uncontrolled infection, other autoimmune disease, pregnancy or lactation were excluded.

The sample here was peripheral blood mononuclear cells (PBMCs), taken at new diagnosis, from a patient treated with antithyroid drugs. The V gene is TRBV28, the J gene TRBJ1-2, with D unresolved. This clonotype was sampled from a woman in her forties or fifties with Graves disease. The CDR3 DNA reads TGTGCCAACAGTTTATTGGTGGACTATGGCTACACCTTC. Its translation: CANSLLVDYGYTF.